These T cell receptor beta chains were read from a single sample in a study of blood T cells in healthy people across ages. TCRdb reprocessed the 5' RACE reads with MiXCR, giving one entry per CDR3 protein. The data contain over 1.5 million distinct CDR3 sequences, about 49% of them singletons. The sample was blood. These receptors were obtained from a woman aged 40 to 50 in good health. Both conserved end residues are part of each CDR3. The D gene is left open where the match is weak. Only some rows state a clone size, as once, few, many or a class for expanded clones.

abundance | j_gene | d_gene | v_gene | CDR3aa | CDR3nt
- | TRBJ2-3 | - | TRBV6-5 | CASSAGLTSTDTQYF | TGTGCCAGCAGCGCGGGACTCACAAGCACAGATACGCAGTATTTT
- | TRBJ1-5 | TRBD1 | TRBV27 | CARSLSGQGAGQPQHF | TGTGCCCGCAGTTTATCGGGACAGGGGGCGGGTCAGCCCCAGCATTTT
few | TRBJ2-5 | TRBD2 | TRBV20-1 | CSAFTGLAGIRETQYF | TGCAGTGCCTTTACGGGACTAGCGGGGATACGAGAGACCCAGTACTTC
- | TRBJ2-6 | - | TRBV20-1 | CSASISDSGANVLTF | TGCAGTGCTAGTATTTCAGACTCTGGGGCCAACGTCCTGACTTTC
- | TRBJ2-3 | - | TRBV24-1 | CATSDLGQGGTDTQYF | TGTGCCACCAGTGATTTAGGCCAGGGCGGGACAGATACGCAGTATTTT
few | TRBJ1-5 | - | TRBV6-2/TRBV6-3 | CASRMAGGESQPQHF | TGTGCCAGCAGAATGGCGGGGGGCGAAAGTCAGCCCCAGCATTTT
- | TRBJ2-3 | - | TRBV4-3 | CASTPSPGASTDTQYF | TGCGCCAGCACCCCCTCCCCGGGGGCTAGCACAGATACGCAGTATTTT
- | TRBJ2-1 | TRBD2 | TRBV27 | CASSLVGTREPNEQFF | TGTGCCAGCAGTTTAGTGGGGACTAGGGAACCCAATGAGCAGTTCTTC
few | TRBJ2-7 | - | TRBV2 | CASGGRFHEQYF | TGTGCCAGCGGGGGCAGATTTCACGAGCAGTACTTC
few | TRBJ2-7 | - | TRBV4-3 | CASSQDAEVGYEQYF | TGCGCCAGCAGCCAAGATGCAGAGGTGGGCTACGAGCAGTACTTC
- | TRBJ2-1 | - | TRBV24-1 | CATSDFSGASYNEQFF | TGTGCCACCAGTGATTTCTCGGGGGCCAGCTACAATGAGCAGTTCTTC
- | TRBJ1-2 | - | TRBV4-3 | CASSQAVGAPNYGYTF | TGCGCCAGCAGCCAAGCGGTAGGGGCCCCCAACTATGGCTACACCTTC
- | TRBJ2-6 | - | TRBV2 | CASSVDFSGANVLTF | TGTGCCAGCAGTGTGGATTTCTCTGGGGCCAACGTCCTGACTTTC
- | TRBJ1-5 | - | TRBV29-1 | CSVVAVPGQPQHF | TGCAGCGTTGTGGCAGTGCCTGGTCAGCCCCAGCATTTT
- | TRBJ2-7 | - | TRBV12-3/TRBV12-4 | CASRLRGGRSSYEQYF | TGTGCCAGCAGGCTAAGGGGCGGTAGGAGCTCCTACGAGCAGTACTTC
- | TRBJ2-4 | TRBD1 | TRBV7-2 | CASSSLPSRDRAGGKNIQYF | TGTGCCAGCAGCTCCCTTCCGTCCCGGGACAGGGCCGGAGGCAAAAACATTCAGTACTTC
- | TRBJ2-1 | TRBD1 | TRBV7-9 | CASSLGRDRDFNEQFF | TGTGCCAGCAGCTTAGGCCGGGACAGGGACTTCAATGAGCAGTTCTTC
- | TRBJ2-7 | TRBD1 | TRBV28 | CASSTPEGQGASGQYF | TGTGCCAGCAGTACCCCCGAGGGACAGGGGGCGTCTGGGCAGTACTTC
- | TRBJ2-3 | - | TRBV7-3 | CASSLCPGASTDTQYF | TGTGCCAGCAGCTTATGCCCAGGGGCTAGCACAGATACGCAGTATTTT
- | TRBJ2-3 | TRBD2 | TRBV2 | CASPLLAGSTDTQYF | TGTGCCAGCCCTTTACTAGCGGGGTCCACAGATACGCAGTATTTT
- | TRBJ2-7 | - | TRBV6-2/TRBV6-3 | CASSYNRAPYEQYF | TGTGCCAGCAGTTACAACAGGGCACCGTACGAGCAGTACTTC
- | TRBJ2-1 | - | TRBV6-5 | CASRRGLGNEQFF | TGTGCCAGCAGGCGCGGACTTGGCAATGAGCAGTTCTTC
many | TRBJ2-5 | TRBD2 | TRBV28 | CASSLGLAGVQETQYF | TGTGCCAGCAGTCTTGGACTAGCGGGGGTCCAAGAGACCCAGTACTTC